This is a list of T cell receptor beta chains from one sample in a study of PD-1 blockade in classical Hodgkin lymphoma. The protocol was immunoSEQ multiplex PCR, while the TCRdb copy is restricted to in-frame clones and leaves out a portion. The table records about 72,000 clones, under 95% of them present only once. Sequenced here: peripheral blood mononuclear cells (PBMCs), sampled at baseline. The receptor set was obtained from a human donor with classical Hodgkin lymphoma. Each CDR3 is given with its conserved first and last residue. A clone size is listed for some rows: how often the clone was seen (once, few, many), or a class if it is expanded.

J gene,clone size,V gene,CDR3 protein
TRBJ1-6,-,TRBV27,CASSLSNRGPPLHF
TRBJ2-4,-,TRBV6-5,CASSYKGGAKNIQYF
TRBJ2-7,-,TRBV29-1,CSGLKWGRSYEQYF
TRBJ2-7,-,TRBV2,CASSGQDRGLNEQYF
TRBJ1-5,-,TRBV7-9,CASSLGFIGNQPQHF
TRBJ1-1,few,TRBV2,CASSDLNTEAFF
TRBJ2-7,-,TRBV9,CASSVFQNYEQYF
TRBJ1-1,-,TRBV27,CASSQTGTGPLGTEAFF
TRBJ1-2,-,TRBV14,CASSQLSGQGRGGYTF
TRBJ2-2,once,TRBV27,CASSIRVASGTTGELFF
TRBJ2-1,-,TRBV18,CASSPADQQFF
TRBJ2-7,-,TRBV28,CASSQFPEQYF
TRBJ2-7,-,TRBV2,CASSETGTGTYEQYF
TRBJ2-4,-,TRBV9,CASSVAGGEGKNIQYF
TRBJ2-7,-,TRBV5-4,CASSLYGYQGLEQYF
TRBJ1-1,-,TRBV4-1,CASSQTGAEAFF
TRBJ2-5,-,TRBV7-9,CASSSSPGLGIETQYF
TRBJ2-7,once,TRBV25-1,CASSELNGLAGYEQYF
TRBJ2-2,-,TRBV5-1,CASSPWGQALRNGELFF
TRBJ2-7,-,TRBV27,CAIGGGFDEQYF
TRBJ2-4,-,TRBV6-5,CASSPPGLAPGVQYF
TRBJ1-1,-,TRBV30,CAWRRPGPNTEAFF
TRBJ2-3,-,TRBV7-3,CASSSGWADTQYF
TRBJ2-1,-,TRBV4-1,CASGPTSGTLYNEQFF
TRBJ2-1,-,TRBV30,CAWSGGSSGRGTSYNEQFF
TRBJ2-7,-,TRBV6-5,CASSLGQGAYEQYF
TRBJ2-1,-,TRBV19,CASTPLGTSGGAGEQFF
TRBJ1-2,once,TRBV6-5,CASSQTGGDNYGYTF
TRBJ1-4,few,TRBV5-6,CASSLTGEEKLFF
TRBJ2-3,-,TRBV28,CASSLGGGNTDTQYF
TRBJ2-7,-,TRBV19,CASSLQGNYEQYF
TRBJ1-6,-,TRBV7-9,CASSESTGDHSPLHF